The 32 T cell receptor beta chains given below trace back to one sample, sequenced in a study of T-cell memory formation after mild COVID-19. One entry per CDR3 protein results from TCRdb running MiXCR on the 5' RACE reads. Of 350,000 to 500,000 distinct CDR3 sequences in the sample, more than 20% were seen once. The sample consisted of PBMCs or a T cell subset sorted from them (not recorded which). All receptors come from an adult woman who had mild COVID-19 (a few samples of this study predate the infection). Cell type and time point are not known.

This clonotype was seen a few times. V is TRBV7-9 and J is TRBJ2-3, with TRBD2 identical over 9 bases. This CDR3 has 17 residues. The V and J ends lost 1 base and 0 bases, in that order; junction bases with no gene match: 5. CDR1 is SEHNR, CDR2 FQNEAQ, per germline (reference sequence). The CDR3 bases are TGTGCCAGCAGCTTAGTCCAGCGGGGGGCAAGCACAGATACGCAGTATTTT. It specifies CASSLVQRGASTDTQYF.

This clonotype was recorded once. This sequence joins TRBV30 and TRBJ2-3, with D perhaps TRBD1 (6 bases). The V gene lost 5 bases and the J gene lost 2 bases, with 11 bases spanning the gap. The CDR3 consists of 13 residues. Germline CDR1 is GTSNPN and CDR2 is SVGIG (reference sequence). CDR3 DNA sequence: TGTGCCTGGGCCCCAGGGGTCACAGATACGCAGTATTTT. It is translated as CAWAPGVTDTQYF.

CDR3 sequence (DNA): TGTGCCAGCAGCGCCGGACCCCGCGATGAGCAGTTCTTC. Translating it yields CASSAGPRDEQFF. The rearrangement joins TRBV9 to TRBJ2-1; D is unresolved. Germline assignment: CDR1 SGDLS and CDR2 YYNGEE. The CDR3 spans 13 residues. Trimming removed 3 bases from V and 8 bases from J, with 12 bases in between.

This chain links TRBV7-3 with TRBJ2-2; TRBD1 is a possible D gene (6 bases). The CDR3 contains 16 residues. With 4 bases removed from V and 0 bases from J, the gap between germline ends came to 12 bases. Germline CDR1 and CDR2: SGHTA and FQGTGA. The CDR3 sequence is CASSSNPGANTGELFF. For the CDR3, the DNA is TGTGCCAGCAGCTCCAACCCAGGGGCGAACACCGGGGAGCTGTTTTTT.

The chain couples TRBV6-5 to TRBJ1-5; 9 nucleotides agree with TRBD1. Trimming cost V 6 bases and J 1 base; bases outside gene matches: 4. The germline V gene has CDR1 MNHEY and CDR2 SVGAGI. This CDR3 has 15 residues. CDR3 sequence reads: CASRRGTGSNQPQHF. In nucleotides, the CDR3 is TGTGCCAGCAGGAGAGGGACAGGGAGCAATCAGCCCCAGCATTTT.

A few counts support this clonotype. V usage is TRBV12-3 or TRBV12-4 and J usage is TRBJ1-6, with TRBD1 matching over 7 bases. This CDR3 has 15 amino acids. J was trimmed by 7 bases and V by 5 bases; bases with no gene match: 8. The DNA of the CDR3 is TGTGCCAGCAGTCTCATACAGGGGAGGAATTCACCCCTCCACTTT. It yields the protein CASSLIQGRNSPLHF.

This clonotype was found once. A junction end diverges from the germline sequence, so it may reflect a read error. The V and J genes are TRBV7-9 and TRBJ2-2; D may match TRBD1 or TRBD2 (6 bases each). The germline CDR1 and CDR2 sequences are SEHNR and FQNEAQ (reference sequence). The CDR3 runs to 15 residues. In DNA, the CDR3 is TGTGCCAGCAGCCATCCGGGGGCGAACACAGGGGAGCTGTTTTTT. Its protein product is CASSHPGANTGELFF.

This clonotype was seen a few times. The CDR3: CSVELGGDTQYF. The CDR3 DNA reads as TGCAGCGTTGAGCTAGGGGGAGATACGCAGTATTTT. This chain links TRBV29-1 with TRBJ2-3; D is possibly TRBD1 (6 bases). The germline gives CDR1 SQVTM, CDR2 ANQGSEA. Trimming took 3 bases from V and 5 from J, leaving 9 bases between them. The CDR3 contains 12 residues.

This clonotype was seen a few times. The chain uses TRBV29-1 and TRBJ1-1, with 7 bases that match TRBD1. The CDR3 covers 12 residues. The germline V gene encodes CDR1 SQVTM and CDR2 ANQGSEA. The V and J ends lost 7 bases and 1 base, in that order; junction bases with no gene match: 3. In nucleotides, the CDR3 is TGCAGCGGGGGGACAGAGAACACTGAAGCTTTCTTT. Residues: CSGGTENTEAFF. The entire variable domain, with the rest obtained from reference TRBV29-1 and TRBJ1-1, is as follows: SAVISQKPSRDICQRGTSLTIQCQVDSQVTMMFWYRQQPGQSLTLIATANQGSEATYESGFVIDKFPISRPNLTFSTLTVSNMSPEDSSIYLCSGGTENTEAFFGQGTRLTVV.

The chain uses TRBV29-1 and TRBJ2-7; tentative D call: TRBD1 (6 bases). The CDR3 is 11 residues long. Germline lookup yields CDR1 SQVTM and CDR2 ANQGSEA. The ends were cut back, 4 bases at V and 2 bases at J, with 6 bases in the middle. The CDR3 sequence: CSVGTAYEQYF. CDR3 DNA: TGCAGCGTTGGGACAGCCTACGAGCAGTACTTC.

The table lists this clonotype with a few counts. The chain uses TRBV12-3 or TRBV12-4 and TRBJ2-7; no clear D gene. The V gene lost 6 bases and the J gene lost 3 bases, with 9 bases spanning the gap. This CDR3 region has 12 residues. CDR3: CASSQEGYEQYF. In DNA form, the CDR3 reads TGTGCCAGCAGCCAAGAAGGCTACGAGCAGTACTTC.

The CDR3 loop is CASSLGGRSAEQYF. As DNA, the CDR3 is TGTGCCAGCAGCTTAGGCGGGAGATCGGCCGAGCAGTACTTC. The chain couples TRBV7-6 to TRBJ2-7, with 7 positions matching TRBD2. This CDR3 spans 14 amino acids. Germline CDR1 is SGHVS and CDR2 is FNYEAQ. V lost 1 base to trimming and J lost 6 bases; unmatched junction nucleotides: 6.

The chain couples TRBV7-3 to TRBJ1-1, with 7 bases identical to TRBD1. From germline, CDR1 is SGHTA and CDR2 FQGTGA. The CDR3 is 13 amino acids. With 5 bases clipped from V and 6 bases from J, the junction kept 6 bases outside the gene matches. CDR3 DNA sequence: TGTGCCAGCAGCCAGACAGGGTTCGCTGAAGCTTTCTTT. Residues: CASSQTGFAEAFF.

The genes are TRBV5-1 and TRBJ1-4; D gene ambiguous. V lost 3 bases and J 4 bases, leaving 13 bases between the germline ends. Germline CDR1 reads SGHRS; CDR2 reads YFSETQ. The CDR3 is 15 residues long. The DNA for the CDR3 is TGCGCCAGCAGCTCAGGAGGCAGTCTTAATGAAAAACTGTTTTTT. Residues: CASSSGGSLNEKLFF. Supplemented by reference TRBV5-1 and TRBJ1-4, the full variable domain reads KAGVTQTPRYLIKTRGQQVTLSCSPISGHRSVSWYQQTPGQGLQFLFEYFSETQRNKGNFPGRFSGRQFSNSRSEMNVSTLELGDSALYLCASSSGGSLNEKLFFGSGTQLSVL.

The chain recombines TRBV7-6 with TRBJ2-1; D could derive from TRBD1 or TRBD2 (5 bases each). Trimming pared 8 bases from V and 4 bases from J, leaving 9 bases between. Per germline, CDR1 SGHVS and CDR2 FNYEAQ. The CDR3 spans 12 residues. This chain's CDR3 is CASGGDYNEQFF. CDR3 sequence (DNA): TGTGCCAGCGGGGGAGATTACAATGAGCAGTTCTTC.

This clonotype appeared a few times. The chain joins TRBV4-1 to TRBJ2-3, with TRBD2 identical over 8 bases. Germline V gene sequence: CDR1 MGHRA, CDR2 YSYEKL. Germline trimming cut 1 base from V and 4 bases from J; bases unmatched to any gene: 10. The CDR3 is 17 residues long. The CDR3 DNA follows: TGCGCCAGCAGCCAAGCCCGGGGGGGCCGGGCGGCAGATACGCAGTATTTT. Amino acid sequence: CASSQARGGRAADTQYF.

This clonotype was counted a few times. The rearrangement links TRBV24-1 to TRBJ2-1; TRBD2 aligns across 11 bases. This CDR3 has 16 amino acids. Per the germline V gene, CDR1 is KGHDR and CDR2 is SFDVKD. V shed 0 bases, J shed 10 bases, and the junction held 7 bases outside the gene matches. For the CDR3, the DNA is TGTGCCACCAGTGATTTGTCCCTAGCGGGAGGTCGAGAGCAGTTCTTC. Translating gives CATSDLSLAGGREQFF.

V usage is TRBV29-1 and J usage is TRBJ2-3, with D possibly matching TRBD1 (5 bases). Germline assignment: CDR1 SQVTM and CDR2 ANQGSEA. This CDR3 is built from 12 residues. V dropped 7 bases and J dropped 0 bases, with 8 bases sitting between them. Here the CDR3 DNA reads TGCAGCGGGCGACAGAGCACAGATACGCAGTATTTT. Amino acids: CSGRQSTDTQYF.

The gene calls are TRBV5-1 and TRBJ1-1, with D possibly matching TRBD1 (5 bases). Germline V lookup: CDR1 SGHRS, CDR2 YFSETQ. The CDR3 contains 11 residues. Trimming shortened V by 4 bases and J by 10 bases, and 11 bases separated the two germline ends. CDR3 sequence (DNA): TGCGCCAGCAGCCTAGACAGCACAGCTTTCTTT. It specifies CASSLDSTAFF. Drawing the rest from reference TRBV5-1 and TRBJ1-1, the complete variable domain is KAGVTQTPRYLIKTRGQQVTLSCSPISGHRSVSWYQQTPGQGLQFLFEYFSETQRNKGNFPGRFSGRQFSNSRSEMNVSTLELGDSALYLCASSLDSTAFFGQGTRLTVV.

A few counts support this clonotype. This chain uses TRBV4-3 with TRBJ2-1; TRBD2 agrees at 7 bases. CDR1 is LGHNA, CDR2 YSLEER, per germline. The J segment lost 4 bases and the V segment lost 4 bases, leaving 4 bases of the junction unmatched. The CDR3 loop spans 14 amino acids. Here the CDR3 DNA reads TGCGCCAGCAGCCCGACTAGCTTATACAATGAGCAGTTCTTC. Translated: CASSPTSLYNEQFF.

This clonotype was recorded at least ten times. The chain joins TRBV5-1 to TRBJ1-6; D is undetermined. Germline V lookup: CDR1 SGHRS, CDR2 YFSETQ. The CDR3 has 16 amino acids. Trimming pared 4 bases from V and 0 bases from J, leaving 11 bases between. CDR3 nucleotides: TGCGCCAGCAGCCAACGGGGAAGCTCCTATAATTCACCCCTCCACTTT. As protein: CASSQRGSSYNSPLHF.

J is TRBJ2-2 and V is TRBV3-1; D is possibly TRBD1 (6 bases). V lost 4 bases and J 2 bases, leaving 11 bases between the germline ends. The CDR3 is 15 amino acids. Germline V lookup: CDR1 LGHDT, CDR2 YNNKEL (reference sequence). The CDR3 spells CASSLGQRNTGELFF. In nucleotides, the CDR3 is TGTGCCAGCAGCCTAGGACAGCGCAACACCGGGGAGCTGTTTTTT.

This clonotype was seen repeatedly, ten times or more. The CDR3 sequence: CASSLYGLDEQYF. The CDR3 DNA reads as TGTGCCAGCAGTTTATATGGACTAGACGAGCAGTACTTC. The chain combines TRBV27 with TRBJ2-7; 7 bases match TRBD2. Germline CDR1 and CDR2: MNHEY and SMNVEV (reference sequence). The CDR3 sequence is 13 residues long. With 1 base clipped from V and 5 bases from J, the junction kept 2 bases outside the gene matches.

This clonotype has more than one count but fewer than ten. The V and J genes are TRBV11-2 and TRBJ1-2; the D gene is possibly TRBD1 (5 bases). The V gene lost 2 bases and the J gene lost 7 bases, with 11 bases spanning the gap. Germline-derived CDR1 and CDR2 are SGHAT and FQNNGV. The CDR3 runs to 13 residues. The CDR3 coding sequence is TGTGCCAGCAGCTTACGGGGGAAGGGTGGCTACACCTTC. As protein: CASSLRGKGGYTF.

There are a few counts of this clonotype. The chain combines TRBV2 with TRBJ1-1; perhaps TRBD1 as D (5 bases). V was clipped by 8 bases and J by 2 bases, with 18 bases between them. The germline V gene has CDR1 SNHLY and CDR2 FYNNEI. The CDR3 totals 15 residues. The CDR3 DNA reads as TGTGCCAGCCACCCCCAGGGATCGCGAAACACTGAAGCTTTCTTT. This sequence encodes CASHPQGSRNTEAFF. Full variable domain (missing parts from reference TRBV2 and TRBJ1-1): EPEVTQTPSHQVTQMGQEVILRCVPISNHLYFYWYRQILGQKVEFLVSFYNNEISEKSEIFDDQFSVERPDGSNFTLKIRSTKLEDSAMYFCASHPQGSRNTEAFFGQGTRLTVV.

This clonotype appeared a few times. The chain recombines TRBV12-3 or TRBV12-4 with TRBJ1-5; D may be TRBD1 (5 bases). V was cut by 3 bases and J by 2 bases, with 11 bases left in between. This CDR3 comprises 15 residues. CDR3 sequence reads: CASSFGGAGNQPQHF. The CDR3, as DNA: TGTGCCAGCAGTTTCGGTGGGGCAGGCAATCAGCCCCAGCATTTT.

The CDR3 reads CASNLDRAQGYTF. The CDR3 DNA sequence: TGTGCCAGCAACTTGGACAGGGCACAAGGCTACACCTTC. This rearrangement joins TRBV4-2 to TRBJ1-2; 8 nucleotides line up with TRBD1. The CDR3 has 13 amino acids. The germline gives CDR1 LGHNA, CDR2 YNFKEQ. V trimming: 7 bases; J trimming: 8 bases; junction bases outside the gene matches: 9.

The genes are TRBV5-1 and TRBJ1-1, with D hard to call. V was cut by 3 bases and J by 0 bases, with 15 bases left in between. This CDR3 contains 16 residues. Germline CDR1 and CDR2: SGHRS and YFSETQ. The CDR3, as DNA: TGCGCCAGCAGCTCACAATTCCGGGAGGTGAACACTGAAGCTTTCTTT. Translation: CASSSQFREVNTEAFF. Filled out from reference TRBV5-1 and TRBJ1-1, the complete variable domain reads KAGVTQTPRYLIKTRGQQVTLSCSPISGHRSVSWYQQTPGQGLQFLFEYFSETQRNKGNFPGRFSGRQFSNSRSEMNVSTLELGDSALYLCASSSQFREVNTEAFFGQGTRLTVV.

A few counts support this clonotype. The rearrangement joins TRBV7-2 to TRBJ2-1; TRBD1 might be the D (6 bases). The CDR3 is made up of 16 amino acids. The germline V gene encodes CDR1 SGHTA and CDR2 FQGNSA. Trimming left V 6 bases short and J 5 bases short, with 20 bases between. The CDR3 protein is CASRPAPGQENNEQFF. CDR3 in DNA: TGTGCCAGCAGACCCGCACCGGGACAAGAGAACAATGAGCAGTTCTTC.

In its sample, this clonotype was seen many times. This sequence joins TRBV4-1 and TRBJ2-1; weak D call: TRBD2 (7 bases). The CDR3 extends over 11 amino acids. Germline V CDR1 and CDR2: MGHRA, YSYEKL. Trimming stripped 4 bases from V and 14 bases from J, with 12 bases between. The CDR3 loop is CASSRGGLEFF. CDR3 nucleotide sequence: TGCGCCAGCAGCCGGGGGGGCCTAGAGTTCTTC.

This chain uses TRBV7-9 with TRBJ2-7; TRBD2 agrees at 8 bases. The V segment lost 1 base and the J segment 6 bases; nucleotides outside the gene matches: 8. Germline lookup yields CDR1 SEHNR and CDR2 FQNEAQ (reference sequence). This CDR3 comprises 15 residues. CDR3 coding DNA: TGTGCCAGCAGCTTAGTTGTAACCGGGGGGGGCGAGCAGTACTTC. Translation gives CASSLVVTGGGEQYF.

This clonotype came up a few times. V and J are TRBV12-3 or TRBV12-4 and TRBJ1-1; 9 nucleotides align to TRBD1. There are 14 residues in the CDR3. V gave up 7 bases and J gave up 1 base; unmatched junction bases: 4. For the CDR3, the DNA is TGTGCCAGCACCCCGGACAGGGGGAACACTGAAGCTTTCTTT. This encodes CASTPDRGNTEAFF.